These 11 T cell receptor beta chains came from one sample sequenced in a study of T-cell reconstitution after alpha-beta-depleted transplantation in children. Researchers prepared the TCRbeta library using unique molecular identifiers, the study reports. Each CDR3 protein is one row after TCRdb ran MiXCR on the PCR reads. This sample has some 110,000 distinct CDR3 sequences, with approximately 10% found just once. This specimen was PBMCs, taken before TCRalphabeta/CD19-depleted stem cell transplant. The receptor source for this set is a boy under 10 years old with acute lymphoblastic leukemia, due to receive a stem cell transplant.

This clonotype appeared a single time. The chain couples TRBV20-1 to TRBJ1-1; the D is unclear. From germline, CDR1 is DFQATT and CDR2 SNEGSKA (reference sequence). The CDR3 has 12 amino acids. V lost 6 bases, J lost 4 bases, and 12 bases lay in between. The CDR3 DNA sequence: TGCAGTGCCTTTAGGGTGGGCACTGAAGCTTTCTTT. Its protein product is CSAFRVGTEAFF.

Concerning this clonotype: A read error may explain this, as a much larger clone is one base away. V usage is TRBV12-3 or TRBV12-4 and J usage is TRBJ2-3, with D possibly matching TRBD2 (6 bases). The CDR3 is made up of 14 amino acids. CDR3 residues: CATSWDFSTDTQYF. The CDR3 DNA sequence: TGTGCCACCAGTTGGGACTTTAGCACAGATACGCAGTATTTT.

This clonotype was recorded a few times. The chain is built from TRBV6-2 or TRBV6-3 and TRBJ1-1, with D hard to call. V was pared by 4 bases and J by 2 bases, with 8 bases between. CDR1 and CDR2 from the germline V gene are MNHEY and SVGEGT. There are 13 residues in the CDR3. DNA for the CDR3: TGTGCCAGCAGTTTCGTCTACAACACTGAAGCTTTCTTT. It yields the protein CASSFVYNTEAFF.

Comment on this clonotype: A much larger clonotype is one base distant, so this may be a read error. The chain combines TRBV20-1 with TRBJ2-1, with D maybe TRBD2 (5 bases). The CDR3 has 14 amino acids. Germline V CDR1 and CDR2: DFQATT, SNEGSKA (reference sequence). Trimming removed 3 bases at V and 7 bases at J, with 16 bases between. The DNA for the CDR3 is TGCAGTGCTAGTGATATGAGAGTAGCGAATGAGCAGTTCTTC. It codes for CSASDMRVANEQFF.

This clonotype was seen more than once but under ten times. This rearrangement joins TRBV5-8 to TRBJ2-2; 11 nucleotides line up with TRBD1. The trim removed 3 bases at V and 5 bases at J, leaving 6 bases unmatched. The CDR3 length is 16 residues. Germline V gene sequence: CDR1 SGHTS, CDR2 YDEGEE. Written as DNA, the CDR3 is TGTGCCAGCAGCTGGACAGGGGGCGCCAGGACCGGGGAGCTGTTTTTT. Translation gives CASSWTGGARTGELFF.

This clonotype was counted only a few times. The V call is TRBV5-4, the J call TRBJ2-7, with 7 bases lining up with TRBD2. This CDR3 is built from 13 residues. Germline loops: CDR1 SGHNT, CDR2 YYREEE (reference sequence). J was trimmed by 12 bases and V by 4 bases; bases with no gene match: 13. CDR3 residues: CASSPGVGGSPYF. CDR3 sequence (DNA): TGTGCCAGCAGCCCGGGGGTTGGCGGGAGTCCGTACTTC.

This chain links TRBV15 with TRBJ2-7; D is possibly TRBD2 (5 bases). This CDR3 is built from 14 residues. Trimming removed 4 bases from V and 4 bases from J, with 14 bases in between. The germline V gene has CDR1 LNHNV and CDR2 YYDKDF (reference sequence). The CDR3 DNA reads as TGTGCCACCAGCACGAGCCGGGGTAGATACGAGCAGTACTTC. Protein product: CATSTSRGRYEQYF.

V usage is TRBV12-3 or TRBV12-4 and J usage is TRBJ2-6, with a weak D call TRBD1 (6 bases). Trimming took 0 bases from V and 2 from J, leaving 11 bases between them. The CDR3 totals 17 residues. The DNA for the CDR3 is TGTGCCAGCAGTTTAGCCAGGGGAAAGACTGGGGCCAACGTCCTGACTTTC. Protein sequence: CASSLARGKTGANVLTF.

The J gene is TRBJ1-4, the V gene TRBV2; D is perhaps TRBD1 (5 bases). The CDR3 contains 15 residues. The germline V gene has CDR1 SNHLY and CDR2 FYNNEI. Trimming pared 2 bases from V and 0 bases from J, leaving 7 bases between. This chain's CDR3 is CASSEWGPTNEKLFF. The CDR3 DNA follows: TGTGCCAGCAGTGAATGGGGACCAACTAATGAAAAACTGTTTTTT.

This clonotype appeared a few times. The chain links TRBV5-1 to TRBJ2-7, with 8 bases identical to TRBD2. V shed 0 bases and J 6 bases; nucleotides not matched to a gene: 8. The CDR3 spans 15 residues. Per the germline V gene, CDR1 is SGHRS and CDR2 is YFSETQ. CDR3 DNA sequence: TGCGCCAGCAGCTTGGTTCGCGGGAGGTTGATCGAGCAGTACTTC. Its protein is CASSLVRGRLIEQYF.

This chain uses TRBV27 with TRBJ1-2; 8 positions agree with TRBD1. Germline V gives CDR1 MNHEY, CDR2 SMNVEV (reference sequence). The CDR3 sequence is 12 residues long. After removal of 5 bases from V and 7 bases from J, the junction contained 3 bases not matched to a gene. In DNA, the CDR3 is TGTGCCAGCAGTAATACAGGGGGTGGCTACACCTTC. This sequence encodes CASSNTGGGYTF.